These 17 T cell receptor beta chains originate from one sample sequenced in a study of CD8+ T cells in alopecia areata (dated by TCRdb to the late 2010s). The time point label for this specimen denotes: baseline before oral tofacitinib. Libraries were constructed by the immunoSEQ multiplex PCR assay. RNA was extracted from all samples and reverse transcribed into cDNA, which served as template for TCR sequencing. The table was pulled from immuneACCESS by TCRdb, which kept in-frame rearrangements only. Such tables lose some clones; where checked, under half of the loss comes from unresolved V genes, and the rest has no known cause. The sample table records about 250,000 clones; around two thirds of these occur just once. Around 1.2% of the sample is held by the ten biggest clonotypes. The source was CD4+ T cells sorted from blood, collected at week 0. All receptors derive from a human donor with alopecia areata.

V gene TRBV7-3 combines with J gene TRBJ2-1; D call uncertain. With 2 bases removed from V and 5 bases from J, the gap between germline ends came to 7 bases. The CDR3 sequence is 13 residues long. Germline V lookup: CDR1 SGHTA, CDR2 FQGTGA. The CDR3 sequence: CASSLLVNNEQFF. The CDR3 DNA sequence: TGTGCCAGCAGCTTATTAGTTAACAATGAGCAGTTCTTC. Full variable domain (missing parts from reference TRBV7-3 and TRBJ2-1): GAGVSQTPSNKVTEKGKYVELRCDPISGHTALYWYRQSLGQGPEFLIYFQGTGAADDSGLPNDRFFAVRPEGSVSTLKIQRTERGDSAVYLCASSLLVNNEQFFGPGTRLTVL.

The chain employs TRBV4-2 and TRBJ2-7, with D unclear. V shed 0 bases and J shed 4 bases, with 10 bases lying between them. This CDR3 is built from 14 residues. Germline assignment: CDR1 LGHNA and CDR2 YNFKEQ. Here the CDR3 reads CASSQDFGRYEQYF. The CDR3 bases are TGTGCCAGCAGCCAAGACTTTGGGCGATACGAGCAGTACTTC.

This clone was seen only once. The chain couples TRBV30 to TRBJ2-1; tentatively, D is TRBD1 (5 bases). The CDR3 runs to 17 residues. Trimming cost V 0 bases and J 1 base, with 16 bases left between them. Germline V lookup: CDR1 GTSNPN, CDR2 SVGIG (reference sequence). CDR3 coding DNA: TGTGCCTGGAGTGTACGTCCAGGGCTAGGGTCCTACAATGAGCAGTTCTTC. Amino acid sequence: CAWSVRPGLGSYNEQFF.

This rearrangement joins TRBV10-3 to TRBJ1-5, with D possibly TRBD1 on 5 matching bases. The CDR3 contains 12 residues. Trimming cost V 11 bases and J 6 bases, with 14 bases left between them. CDR1 is ENHRY, CDR2 SYGVKD, per germline. CDR3 coding DNA: TGTGCCTCACCAGGGTTCGGTCAGCCCCAGCATTTT. Its protein product is CASPGFGQPQHF.

Only a few counts were recorded for this clone. The chain couples TRBV2 to TRBJ2-7; TRBD1 is a possible D gene (5 bases). This CDR3 region has 13 residues. Germline V CDR1 and CDR2: SNHLY, FYNNEI. V was trimmed by 9 bases and J by 4 bases, leaving 16 bases between them. The CDR3 sequence is CASSGERGYEQYF. Written as DNA, the CDR3 is TGTGCCAGTTCTGGAGAAAGGGGTTACGAGCAGTACTTC.

The chain has TRBV5-8 and TRBJ2-5, with D hard to call. Germline V lookup: CDR1 SGHTS, CDR2 YDEGEE. The V end lost 3 bases, the J end lost 0 bases, and 6 bases lay between the germline ends. CDR3 length: 13 residues. As DNA, the CDR3 is TGTGCCAGCAGCTGGATTCACCAAGAGACCCAGTACTTC. Encoded protein: CASSWIHQETQYF.

V gene TRBV12-5 combines with J gene TRBJ1-6; no clear D. Germline V lookup: CDR1 LGHNT, CDR2 FRNRAP. Deletions cut 7 bases from V and 10 bases from J, with 17 bases between. This CDR3 has 14 amino acids. CDR3 residues: CASAFALEVSPLHF. The CDR3 DNA reads TGTGCTAGTGCCTTCGCGTTGGAGGTCTCACCCCTCCACTTT.

V is TRBV9 and J is TRBJ2-3; TRBD2 aligns across 7 bases. Germline assignment: CDR1 SGDLS and CDR2 YYNGEE. This CDR3 contains 16 residues. The V gene end was trimmed by 3 bases and the J gene end by 1 base; junction bases not matched to a gene: 8. The DNA for the CDR3 is TGTGCCAGCAGCGCCGCCAGGAGCGGGGGCACAGATACGCAGTATTTT. As protein: CASSAARSGGTDTQYF.

V and J are TRBV4-2 and TRBJ2-3, with 9 positions matching TRBD1. The CDR3 contains 17 residues. Germline V CDR1 and CDR2: LGHNA, YNFKEQ. J gave up 3 bases and V 4 bases, and 11 bases lay outside the gene matches. This CDR3 is CASSPLGGTGFTDTQYF. The CDR3 coding sequence is TGTGCCAGCAGCCCCTTGGGGGGGACAGGGTTTACAGATACGCAGTATTTT.

The V call is TRBV5-1, the J call TRBJ2-2; D remains unclear. Germline loops: CDR1 SGHRS, CDR2 YFSETQ. The CDR3 spans 15 residues. V was shortened by 0 bases and J by 0 bases, with 6 bases between the two germline ends. The CDR3 sequence: CASSLGGSNTGELFF. CDR3 sequence (DNA): TGCGCCAGCAGCTTGGGCGGATCGAACACCGGGGAGCTGTTTTTT.

The table lists this clone with a few counts. This chain links TRBV2 with TRBJ2-3; possible D gene TRBD1, 6 bases. The CDR3 is 12 amino acids. Trimming shortened V by 8 bases and J by 3 bases, and 9 bases separated the two germline ends. From germline, CDR1 is SNHLY and CDR2 FYNNEI. This CDR3 is CASLQGTDTQYF. In DNA form, the CDR3 reads TGTGCCAGCCTACAGGGAACAGATACGCAGTATTTT.

The rearrangement uses TRBV11-2 and TRBJ2-7; no clear D gene. V dropped 2 bases and J dropped 6 bases, with 5 bases sitting between them. The CDR3 is 11 residues long. Germline CDR1 is SGHAT and CDR2 is FQNNGV. The DNA for the CDR3 is TGTGCCAGCAGCTTAATTTCCGAGCAGTACTTC. Translating gives CASSLISEQYF.

The chain uses TRBV5-4 and TRBJ2-2, with TRBD2 matching 9 bases. The CDR3 is 17 residues long. Germline V gene lookup returns CDR1 SGHNT and CDR2 YYREEE (reference sequence). V lost 0 bases and J lost 6; bases outside the gene matches: 9. The CDR3 nucleotides read TGTGCCAGCAGCTTGGGAGTCGGGACTAGCTCCCCCGGGGAGCTGTTTTTT. It is translated as CASSLGVGTSSPGELFF.

V gene TRBV6-6 combines with J gene TRBJ2-2; 7 nucleotides line up with TRBD2. CDR1 and CDR2 from the germline V gene are MNHNY and SVGAGI (reference sequence). Unmatched junction bases numbered 4, after V lost 6 bases and J lost 6 bases. This CDR3 spans 13 amino acids. CDR3 in amino acids: CASSSTSAGELFF. The DNA for the CDR3 is TGTGCCAGCAGCTCCACTAGCGCCGGGGAGCTGTTTTTT.

This clone was recorded once. This chain uses TRBV7-3 with TRBJ2-3; 9 nucleotides line up with TRBD2. Germline CDR1 and CDR2: SGHTA and FQGTGA. The junction had 6 bases not matched to a gene; V was cut back by 5 bases and J by 3 bases. The CDR3 length is 15 residues. CDR3 bases: TGTGCCAGCAGCCCCCAGCGGGGGGATACAGATACGCAGTATTTT. It is translated as CASSPQRGDTDTQYF.

V gene TRBV5-6 combines with J gene TRBJ1-3, with TRBD1 matching over 7 bases. There are 15 residues in the CDR3. CDR1 SGHDT and CDR2 YYEEEE come from the germline V gene. V dropped 4 bases and J dropped 0; count of bases not matched to a gene: 4. The CDR3 DNA sequence: TGTGCCAGCAGCCGGGACAGAAGCTCTGGAAACACCATATATTTT. Protein: CASSRDRSSGNTIYF.

The chain combines TRBV27 with TRBJ1-5; D call uncertain. V dropped 6 bases and J dropped 2 bases, with 17 bases sitting between them. Germline-derived CDR1 and CDR2 are MNHEY and SMNVEV (reference sequence). The CDR3 covers 16 residues. The DNA of the CDR3 is TGTGCCAGCAGGACTTTTAGCGTCGGTGGCAATCAGCCCCAGCATTTT. As protein: CASRTFSVGGNQPQHF.